Presented here are 9 T cell receptor beta chains from one specimen sequenced in a study of blood T cell repertoires in COVID-19. Assay used: immunoSEQ multiplex PCR; TCRdb lists only in-frame clones, some missing. The sample contains approximately 72,000 clones, more than 80% of which appear only once. The sample comprised peripheral blood. These receptors were taken from a woman aged 80 or older with active or convalescent COVID-19.

The chain combines TRBV27 with TRBJ2-1, with unresolved D. The ends were cut back, 7 bases at V and 0 bases at J, with 10 bases in the middle. The CDR3 runs to 14 residues. CDR1 is MNHEY and CDR2 is SMNVEV in the germline V gene (reference sequence). The CDR3 region has the DNA TGTGCCAGCAAACAGTTCAGCTCCTACAATGAGCAGTTCTTC. As protein: CASKQFSSYNEQFF.

The chain has TRBV9 and TRBJ2-2; no clear D. The CDR3 is made up of 15 amino acids. Germline lookup yields CDR1 SGDLS and CDR2 YYNGEE. V lost 4 bases to trimming and J lost 4 bases, with 14 bases between them. The CDR3 DNA reads TGTGCCAGCAGCCCTAGAGAAACTCCCACCGGGGAGCTGTTTTTT. This translates into CASSPRETPTGELFF.

This chain joins TRBV21-1 and TRBJ1-1. TRBV21-1 is a pseudogene. This CDR3 has 14 residues. CDR3 in DNA: TGTGCCAGCAGCTACCGTTGGGGGGAAACTGAAGCTTTCTTT. This sequence encodes CASSYRWGETEAFF.

The V call is TRBV27, the J call TRBJ1-6; D call uncertain. This CDR3 contains 14 residues. Trimming removed 3 bases from V and 7 bases from J, with 10 bases in between. CDR1 and CDR2 from the germline V gene are MNHEY and SMNVEV (reference sequence). For the CDR3, the DNA is TGTGCCAGCAGTTTCCGGGAACGAAATTCACCCCTCCACTTT. Translation: CASSFRERNSPLHF.

This clone was detected only a few times. The chain carries TRBV25-1 and TRBJ1-5; D unclear. The CDR3 is made up of 16 amino acids. V gave up 3 bases and J gave up 7 bases, with 19 bases separating them. CDR1 is MGHDK and CDR2 is SYGVNS in the germline V gene. CDR3 amino acids: CASSDREGEYDQPQHF. CDR3 nucleotide sequence: TGTGCCAGCAGTGATAGGGAGGGAGAGTATGACCAGCCCCAGCATTTT.

The V and J genes are TRBV18 and TRBJ1-1, with TRBD1 as a possible D gene (5 bases). Trimming cost V 0 bases and J 12 bases, with 11 bases left between them. CDR3 length equals 12 residues. Germline V lookup: CDR1 KGHSH, CDR2 LQKENI. CDR3 in amino acids: CASSPPAGWTFF. DNA of the CDR3: TGTGCCAGCTCACCACCGGCAGGGTGGACTTTCTTT. Using reference TRBV18 and TRBJ1-1 for the parts outside the CDR3, the full variable domain is NAGVMQNPRHLVRRRGQEARLRCSPMKGHSHVYWYRQLPEEGLKFMVYLQKENIIDESGMPKERFSAEFPKEGPSILRIQQVVRGDSAAYFCASSPPAGWTFFGQGTRLTVV.

V usage is TRBV2 and J usage is TRBJ1-2; 10 bases are shared with TRBD1. Per the germline V gene, CDR1 is SNHLY and CDR2 is FYNNEI. V lost 6 bases and J lost 4; bases outside the gene matches: 5. This CDR3 is built from 14 residues. The CDR3 protein is CASRGTGVPYGYTF. The CDR3 bases are TGTGCCAGCAGGGGGACAGGGGTCCCCTATGGCTACACCTTC.

The chain's CDR3 is CASVLQGTPNTIYF. The DNA of the CDR3 is TGTGCCAGCGTACTTCAGGGGACCCCGAACACCATATATTTT. The chain carries TRBV28 and TRBJ1-3, with a weak D call TRBD1 (6 bases). The germline gives CDR1 MDHEN, CDR2 SYDVKM. This CDR3 spans 14 amino acids. The V and J ends lost 8 bases and 7 bases respectively, with 18 bases between them.

The J gene is TRBJ2-2, the V gene TRBV19; 9 bases are a match to TRBD1. Germline V gene sequence: CDR1 LNHDA, CDR2 SQIVND (reference sequence). V dropped 6 bases and J dropped 3; count of bases not matched to a gene: 8. CDR3 length equals 16 residues. CDR3 in amino acids: CASRRTGGADTGELFF. CDR3 coding DNA: TGTGCCAGTAGGAGAACAGGGGGCGCGGACACCGGGGAGCTGTTTTTT.